This T cell receptor (beta chain) was identified during a study of blood T cells in healthy people across ages. General observations from the study: With unsorted PBMCs, a conclusive comparison of naive versus antigen-experienced cells was not possible. Possibly, changes in expanded clonotypes were confounded because donor CMV status was unknown. More naive CD4+ cells and higher diversity marked long-lived donors relative to aged donors.

The use of a sample-barcoded 5' primer and a J-beta primer mix characterized a second PCR of about 6 to 11 cycles. TCRdb redid the calling of the 5' RACE reads with MiXCR, one entry per CDR3 protein. The sample lists 730,000 or so distinct CDR3 sequences; about 40% were seen once. Deletions cut 4 bases from V and 4 bases from J, with 11 bases between. Germline values: CDR1 LGHNA, CDR2 YNFKEQ. The CDR3 length is 13 residues. This clonotype was seen many times. Antigen unknown. Caucasian, healthy and from Russia, the donors were aged between about 6 and 90. The clonotype was recovered from a woman aged 55-70 years in good health. The chain joins TRBV4-2 to TRBJ2-7, with D unclear. Source material: blood. The CDR3 region is CASSPEVGYEQYF. DNA of the CDR3: TGTGCCAGCAGCCCAGAGGTGGGTTACGAGCAGTACTTC.